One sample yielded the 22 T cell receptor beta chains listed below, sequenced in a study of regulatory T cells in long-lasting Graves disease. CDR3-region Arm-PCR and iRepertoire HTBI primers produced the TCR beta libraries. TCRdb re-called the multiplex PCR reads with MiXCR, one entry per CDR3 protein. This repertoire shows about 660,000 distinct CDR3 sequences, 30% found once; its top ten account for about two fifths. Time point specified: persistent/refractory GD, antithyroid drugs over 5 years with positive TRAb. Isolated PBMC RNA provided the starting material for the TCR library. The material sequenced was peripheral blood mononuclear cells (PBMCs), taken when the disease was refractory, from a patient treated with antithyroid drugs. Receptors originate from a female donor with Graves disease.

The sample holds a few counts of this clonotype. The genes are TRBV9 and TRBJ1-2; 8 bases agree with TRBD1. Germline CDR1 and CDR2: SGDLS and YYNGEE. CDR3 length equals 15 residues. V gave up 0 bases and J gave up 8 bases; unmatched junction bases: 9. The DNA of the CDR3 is TGTGCCAGCAGCGTAGAAAGCAGGGGGCTATGGGGCTACACCTTC. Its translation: CASSVESRGLWGYTF.

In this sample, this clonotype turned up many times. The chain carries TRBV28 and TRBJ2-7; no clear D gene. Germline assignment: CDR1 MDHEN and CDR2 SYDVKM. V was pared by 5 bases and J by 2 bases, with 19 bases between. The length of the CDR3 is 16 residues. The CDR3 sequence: CASSPPKPGATYEQYF. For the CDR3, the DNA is TGTGCCAGCAGTCCCCCTAAGCCAGGCGCTACCTACGAGCAGTACTTC.

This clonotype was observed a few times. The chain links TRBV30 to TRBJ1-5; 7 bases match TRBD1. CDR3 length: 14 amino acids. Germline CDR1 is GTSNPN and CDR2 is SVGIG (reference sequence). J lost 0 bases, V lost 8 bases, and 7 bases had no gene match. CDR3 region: CAGNGTASNQPQHF. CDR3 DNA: TGTGCCGGTAACGGGACAGCTAGCAATCAGCCCCAGCATTTT. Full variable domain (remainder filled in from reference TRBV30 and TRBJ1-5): SQTIHQWPATLVQPVGSPLSLECTVEGTSNPNLYWYRQAAGRGLQLLFYSVGIGQISSEVPQNLSASRPQDRQFILSSKKLLLSDSGFYLCAGNGTASNQPQHFGDGTRLSIL.

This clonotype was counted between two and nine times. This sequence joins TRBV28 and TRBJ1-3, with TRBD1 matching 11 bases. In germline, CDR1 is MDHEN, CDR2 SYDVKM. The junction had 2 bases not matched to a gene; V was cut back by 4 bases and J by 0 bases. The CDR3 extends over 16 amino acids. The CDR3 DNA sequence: TGTGCCAGCAGTTCGGGACAGGGGGTCTCTGGAAACACCATATATTTT. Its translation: CASSSGQGVSGNTIYF.

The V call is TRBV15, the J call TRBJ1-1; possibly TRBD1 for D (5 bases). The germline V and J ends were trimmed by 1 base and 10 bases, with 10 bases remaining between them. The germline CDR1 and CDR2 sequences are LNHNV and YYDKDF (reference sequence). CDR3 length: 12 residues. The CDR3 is CATSRGDPRAFF. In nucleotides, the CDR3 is TGTGCCACCAGCAGAGGGGACCCCCGAGCTTTCTTT.

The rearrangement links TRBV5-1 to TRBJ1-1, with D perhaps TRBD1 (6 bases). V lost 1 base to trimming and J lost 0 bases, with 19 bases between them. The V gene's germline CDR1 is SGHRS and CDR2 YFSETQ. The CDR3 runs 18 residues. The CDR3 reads CASSLFPKTGALNTEAFF. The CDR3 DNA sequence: TGCGCCAGCAGCTTGTTCCCAAAGACAGGAGCCCTGAACACTGAAGCTTTCTTT.

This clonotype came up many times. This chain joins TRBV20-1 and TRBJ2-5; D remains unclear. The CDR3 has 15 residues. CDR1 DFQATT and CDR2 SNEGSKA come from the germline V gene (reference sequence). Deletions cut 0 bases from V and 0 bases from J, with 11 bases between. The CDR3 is CSARDPGGYQETQYF. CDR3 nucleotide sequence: TGCAGTGCTAGAGATCCTGGCGGATACCAAGAGACCCAGTACTTC.

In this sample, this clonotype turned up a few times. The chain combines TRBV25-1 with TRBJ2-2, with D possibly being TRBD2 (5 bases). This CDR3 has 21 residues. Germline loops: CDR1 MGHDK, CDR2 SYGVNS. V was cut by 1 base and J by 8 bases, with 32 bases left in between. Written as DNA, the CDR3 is TGTGCCAGCAGTGAATGCGGACCCTTCCGGAACGGGGTCCCCGGAGTGGGGGAGCTGTTTTTT. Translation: CASSECGPFRNGVPGVGELFF.

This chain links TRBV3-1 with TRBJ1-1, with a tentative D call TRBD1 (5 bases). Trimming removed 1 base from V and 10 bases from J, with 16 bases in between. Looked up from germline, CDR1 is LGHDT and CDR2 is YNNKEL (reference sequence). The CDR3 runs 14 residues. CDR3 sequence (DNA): TGTGCCAGCAGCCAAGGGGGAGGAGGGGATCGAGCTTTCTTT. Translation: CASSQGGGGDRAFF.

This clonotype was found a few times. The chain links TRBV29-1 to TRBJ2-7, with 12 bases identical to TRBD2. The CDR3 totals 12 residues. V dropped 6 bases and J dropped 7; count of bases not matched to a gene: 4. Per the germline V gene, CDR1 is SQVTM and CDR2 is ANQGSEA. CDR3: CSVIGLAGEQYF. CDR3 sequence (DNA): TGCAGCGTAATCGGACTAGCGGGGGAGCAGTACTTC.

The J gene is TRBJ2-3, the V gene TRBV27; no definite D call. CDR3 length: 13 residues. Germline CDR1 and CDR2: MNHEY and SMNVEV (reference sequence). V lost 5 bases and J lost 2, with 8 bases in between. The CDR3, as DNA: TGTGCCAGCAGTCACCTAGACACAGATACGCAGTATTTT. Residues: CASSHLDTDTQYF.

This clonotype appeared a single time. The CDR3 DNA follows: TGCGCCAGCTCGAGAATAGGTGGAGGTGGGTACTACGAGCAGTACTTC. It encodes CASSRIGGGGYYEQYF. J is TRBJ2-7 and V is TRBV5-1, with D perhaps TRBD2 (5 bases). CDR1 and CDR2 from the germline V gene are SGHRS and YFSETQ. With 7 bases removed from V and 3 bases from J, the gap between germline ends came to 23 bases. The CDR3 consists of 16 residues.

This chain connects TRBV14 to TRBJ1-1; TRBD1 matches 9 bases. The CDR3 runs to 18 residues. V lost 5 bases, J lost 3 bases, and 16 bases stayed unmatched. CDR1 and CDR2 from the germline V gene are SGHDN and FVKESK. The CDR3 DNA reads TGTGCCAGCAGCTCACAGGGGGCGTGGGGGGCCACCCACACTGAAGCTTTCTTT. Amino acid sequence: CASSSQGAWGATHTEAFF.

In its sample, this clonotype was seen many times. The DNA for the CDR3 is TGTGCCAGCAGTTACGGGACAGGGTCTAACACTGAAGCTTTCTTT. It codes for CASSYGTGSNTEAFF. This chain joins TRBV12-3 or TRBV12-4 and TRBJ1-1; 9 bases fit TRBD1. The CDR3 loop spans 15 amino acids. V lost 4 bases and J lost 2; bases outside the gene matches: 5.

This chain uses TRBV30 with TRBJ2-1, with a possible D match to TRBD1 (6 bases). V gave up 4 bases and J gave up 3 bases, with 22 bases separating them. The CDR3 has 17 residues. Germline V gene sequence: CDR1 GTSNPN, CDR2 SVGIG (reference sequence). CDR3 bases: TGTGCCTGGATCGTCACCCGTTACAAGGGGGACTACAATGAGCAGTTCTTC. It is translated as CAWIVTRYKGDYNEQFF.

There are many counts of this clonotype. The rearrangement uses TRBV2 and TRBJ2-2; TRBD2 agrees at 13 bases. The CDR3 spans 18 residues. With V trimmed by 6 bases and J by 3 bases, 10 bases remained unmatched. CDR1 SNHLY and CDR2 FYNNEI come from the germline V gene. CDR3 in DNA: TGTGCCAGCAGCCCTGGGACTAGCGGGATCCTTTACACCGGGGAGCTGTTTTTT. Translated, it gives CASSPGTSGILYTGELFF.

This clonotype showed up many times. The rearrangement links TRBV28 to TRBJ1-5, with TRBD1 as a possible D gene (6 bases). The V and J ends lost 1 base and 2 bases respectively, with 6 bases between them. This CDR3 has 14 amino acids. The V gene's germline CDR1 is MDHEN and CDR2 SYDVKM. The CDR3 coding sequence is TGTGCCAGCAGTTTATCAGGGGGCAATCAGCCCCAGCATTTT. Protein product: CASSLSGGNQPQHF.

The CDR3 loop is CASSRIGQASTDTQYF. CDR3 nucleotides: TGTGCCAGCAGCCGAATAGGACAGGCTAGCACAGATACGCAGTATTTT. The chain combines TRBV7-3 with TRBJ2-3, with TRBD1 matching over 7 bases. The J segment lost 0 bases and the V segment lost 5 bases, leaving 8 bases of the junction unmatched. CDR3 length equals 16 residues. Per the germline V gene, CDR1 is SGHTA and CDR2 is FQGTGA.

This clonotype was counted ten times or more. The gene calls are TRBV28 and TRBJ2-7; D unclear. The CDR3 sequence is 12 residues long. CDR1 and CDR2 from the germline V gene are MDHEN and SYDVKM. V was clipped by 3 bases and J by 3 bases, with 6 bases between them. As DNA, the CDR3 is TGTGCCAGCAGTTTGTCCATCTACGAGCAGTACTTC. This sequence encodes CASSLSIYEQYF.

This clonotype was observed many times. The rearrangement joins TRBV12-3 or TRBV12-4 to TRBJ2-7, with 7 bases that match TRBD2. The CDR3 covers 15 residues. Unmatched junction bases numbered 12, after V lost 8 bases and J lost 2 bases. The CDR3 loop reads CASGNSGKQPYEQYF. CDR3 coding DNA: TGTGCCAGCGGAAACAGCGGGAAGCAGCCCTACGAGCAGTACTTC.

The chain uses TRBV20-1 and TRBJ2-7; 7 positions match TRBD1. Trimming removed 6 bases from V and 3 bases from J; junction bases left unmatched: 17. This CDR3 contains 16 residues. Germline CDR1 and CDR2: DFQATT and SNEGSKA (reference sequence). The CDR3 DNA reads TGCAGTGCCATCCAGACAGGGAACCCACAGGACTACGAGCAGTACTTC. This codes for CSAIQTGNPQDYEQYF.

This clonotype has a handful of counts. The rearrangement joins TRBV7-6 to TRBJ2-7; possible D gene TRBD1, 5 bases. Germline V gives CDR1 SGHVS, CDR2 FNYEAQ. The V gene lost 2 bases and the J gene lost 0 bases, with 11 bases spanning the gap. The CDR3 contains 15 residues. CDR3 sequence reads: CASSLRQGTSYEQYF. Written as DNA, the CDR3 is TGTGCCAGCAGCTTACGTCAGGGTACCTCCTACGAGCAGTACTTC.